The 16 T cell receptor beta chains below all came from one sample that was sequenced in a study of blood T cell repertoires in COVID-19. This table comes from immunoSEQ multiplex PCR, and its TCRdb copy is limited to in-frame clones, with some not included. The top ten hold around a sixth of the sample, which has roughly 88,000 clones, approximately 81% seen once. Sequencing was carried out using peripheral blood. The receptors originated from an elderly woman with acute or convalescent COVID-19.

This clone was found a few times. The chain combines TRBV29-1 with TRBJ2-1; 7 nucleotides line up with TRBD1. Germline V lookup: CDR1 SQVTM, CDR2 ANQGSEA. The CDR3 loop spans 13 amino acids. V lost 4 bases, J lost 5 bases, and 5 bases stayed unmatched. The CDR3 protein is CSVGTRGNNEQFF. The CDR3 nucleotides read TGCAGCGTTGGAACCAGGGGGAACAATGAGCAGTTCTTC.

The gene calls are TRBV6-5 and TRBJ2-4; D uncertain. The germline V and J ends were trimmed by 5 bases and 9 bases, with 17 bases remaining between them. The germline gives CDR1 MNHEY, CDR2 SVGAGI. The CDR3 loop spans 14 amino acids. The CDR3 spells CASSPSPRSGIQYF. The CDR3 nucleotides are TGTGCCAGCAGTCCATCCCCGAGGTCGGGCATTCAGTACTTC.

V and J are TRBV9 and TRBJ2-5; tentative D call: TRBD1 (7 bases). The germline V and J ends were trimmed by 0 bases and 4 bases, with 16 bases remaining between them. This CDR3 contains 16 residues. Germline CDR1 reads SGDLS; CDR2 reads YYNGEE. This CDR3 reads CASSVAGRGDLETQYF. CDR3 DNA: TGTGCCAGCAGCGTAGCAGGCAGGGGGGATTTAGAGACCCAGTACTTC.

CDR3 bases: TGTGCCAGCAGCCCCCCGGGACTAGCGGGTCAAGAGACCCAGTACTTC. This sequence encodes CASSPPGLAGQETQYF. J is TRBJ2-5 and V is TRBV7-2, with 12 nucleotides matching TRBD2. Germline V lookup: CDR1 SGHTA, CDR2 FQGNSA. CDR3 size: 16 residues. V was pared by 5 bases and J by 2 bases, with 6 bases of the junction left unmatched.

This sequence joins TRBV28 and TRBJ2-5; TRBD2 matches at 7 bases. V was pared by 2 bases and J by 4 bases, with 10 bases of the junction left unmatched. The germline V gene has CDR1 MDHEN and CDR2 SYDVKM. The CDR3 has 16 residues. The CDR3 spells CASSLAIWGGTETQYF. The CDR3 nucleotides are TGTGCCAGCAGTTTAGCCATCTGGGGGGGAACAGAGACCCAGTACTTC.

The gene calls are TRBV18 and TRBJ1-1; D is undetermined. Between the trimmed V and J ends, which lost 3 bases and 0 bases, there was a span of 8 bases. Per the germline V gene, CDR1 is KGHSH and CDR2 is LQKENI. CDR3 length equals 14 residues. The CDR3 is CASSPQSVNTEAFF. CDR3 DNA: TGTGCCAGCTCACCGCAGAGCGTGAACACTGAAGCTTTCTTT.

The gene calls are TRBV24-1 and TRBJ2-2, with TRBD1 matching over 7 bases. With 3 bases clipped from V and 1 base from J, the junction kept 4 bases outside the gene matches. The CDR3 length is 16 residues. Germline assignment: CDR1 KGHDR and CDR2 SFDVKD. The CDR3 DNA reads TGTGCCACCAGTGATGCCGGGACAGAGAACACCGGGGAGCTGTTTTTT. The encoded protein is CATSDAGTENTGELFF.

This clone was seen more than once but under ten times. The chain employs TRBV10-1 and TRBJ2-1; the match to TRBD1 covers 9 bases. Per the germline V gene, CDR1 is WNHNN and CDR2 is SYGVQD (reference sequence). The V and J ends lost 3 bases and 5 bases, in that order; junction bases with no gene match: 5. The CDR3 spans 15 residues. The CDR3 loop reads CASSDPGQGNNEQFF. The DNA of the CDR3 is TGCGCCAGCAGTGACCCGGGACAGGGTAACAATGAGCAGTTCTTC.

The chain employs TRBV7-9 and TRBJ2-7; 12 nucleotides line up with TRBD1. Looked up from germline, CDR1 is SEHNR and CDR2 is FQNEAQ (reference sequence). The CDR3 length is 17 residues. V lost 1 base, J lost 5 bases, and 9 bases stayed unmatched. This CDR3 reads CASSLEVVGQGADEQYF. As DNA, the CDR3 is TGTGCCAGCAGCTTAGAGGTTGTGGGACAGGGGGCCGACGAGCAGTACTTC.

The J gene is TRBJ2-1, the V gene TRBV4-2; 7 bases are a match to TRBD2. With V trimmed by 8 bases and J by 0 bases, 4 bases remained unmatched. CDR1 and CDR2 from the germline V gene are LGHNA and YNFKEQ. The CDR3 consists of 14 residues. The CDR3 sequence: CASATGGSYNEQFF. The CDR3 DNA sequence: TGTGCCAGCGCCACGGGGGGCTCCTACAATGAGCAGTTCTTC.

In DNA, the CDR3 is TGCGCCAGCAGCTTGGAGGGGAGCAATCAGCCCCAGCATTTT. This encodes CASSLEGSNQPQHF. V is TRBV5-1 and J is TRBJ1-5; TRBD1 is a possible D gene (5 bases). V dropped 0 bases and J dropped 1 base, with 5 bases sitting between them. The CDR3 is 14 amino acids. CDR1 and CDR2 (germline): SGHRS, YFSETQ.

V usage is TRBV21-1 and J usage is TRBJ2-4; whether TRBD2, the table's D call, matches the DNA was not checked. TRBV21-1 is a pseudogene locus. The CDR3 length is 18 residues. CDR3 sequence: CASSKLAGGLRAKNIQYF. The CDR3 nucleotides read TGTGCCAGCAGCAAACTAGCGGGGGGGCTAAGGGCCAAAAACATTCAGTACTTC.

The chain uses TRBV12-3 or TRBV12-4 and TRBJ2-7, with TRBD1 identical over 8 bases. Germline trimming cut 4 bases from V and 9 bases from J; bases unmatched to any gene: 5. The CDR3 has 12 residues. The CDR3 sequence: CASSSGGEPQYF. CDR3 sequence (DNA): TGTGCCAGCAGTTCAGGGGGCGAGCCGCAGTACTTC.

The chain recombines TRBV10-3 with TRBJ1-2; TRBD1 is a possible D gene (5 bases). Germline CDR1 is ENHRY and CDR2 is SYGVKD. The CDR3 extends over 15 amino acids. The V end lost 0 bases, the J end lost 3 bases, and 11 bases lay between the germline ends. CDR3 nucleotides: TGTGCCATCAGTGAGTCGAGACCGGGGGACTATGGCTACACCTTC. Translating gives CAISESRPGDYGYTF.

The V call is TRBV3-1 (or the pseudogene TRBV3-2), the J call TRBJ1-1; a possible D gene is TRBD1 (5 bases). Germline V gene lookup returns CDR1 LGHDT and CDR2 YNNKEL (reference sequence). The ends were cut back, 3 bases at V and 5 bases at J, with 13 bases in the middle. CDR3 length: 14 amino acids. As DNA, the CDR3 is TGTGCCAGCAGCCAGCGATTACGGGGGACTGAAGCTTTCTTT. Its protein is CASSQRLRGTEAFF.

The CDR3 DNA follows: TGTGCCAGCACCGGGACAGTATACAATGAGCAGTTCTTC. Its translation: CASTGTVYNEQFF. The chain recombines TRBV6-5 with TRBJ2-1; 7 bases agree with TRBD1. CDR1 and CDR2 (germline): MNHEY, SVGAGI. The length of the CDR3 is 13 residues. The V gene end was trimmed by 7 bases and the J gene end by 4 bases; junction bases not matched to a gene: 4.